The TCR beta chain under discussion was sequenced for a study of blood T cell repertoires in COVID-19. At the level of the study: COVID-19 samples collected from the United States, Italy and Spain covered acute and convalescent phases. The analysed material was cDNA or gDNA that came from T cells, B-cell-depleted T cells, or PBMCs.

Under the authors' procedure: Nucleated cell number was recorded as an estimate derived from reference gene primer amplification. Assay used: immunoSEQ multiplex PCR; TCRdb lists only in-frame clones, some missing. V and J calls and clone size are as listed in that table; D and trimming were resolved from the DNA. In the table there are fewer than 200,000 clones, more than 75% of which are singletons. This CDR3 has 14 residues. The J segment lost 8 bases and the V segment lost 4 bases, leaving 8 bases of the junction unmatched. The V gene's germline CDR1 is SQVTM and CDR2 ANQGSEA. The chain has TRBV29-1 and TRBJ2-1, with 10 nucleotides matching TRBD1. This TCR was recovered from a man aged 35 to 55 with active or convalescent COVID-19. Sequenced material: peripheral blood. Here the CDR3 reads CSVGQGALVDEQFF. As DNA, the CDR3 is TGCAGCGTTGGACAGGGGGCCCTTGTCGATGAGCAGTTCTTC.